This TCR beta chain was sequenced in a study of CD8+ T cells in alopecia areata. Study outcomes and limitations: Scalp sample sequencing also detects resident alphabeta T cells of normal skin.

As the sequencing template, cDNA was produced by extracting RNA and reverse transcribing it. Clones were read by immunoSEQ multiplex PCR, and TCRdb kept only the in-frame ones, dropping some. The sample records some 220,000 clones, about three fifths being singletons. Regarding treatment: oral pan-JAK inhibitor, 5-10 mg twice daily. It was from alopecia areata patients that lesional scalp punch biopsies and peripheral blood were collected. As concerns this clone: Its antigen is not identified.

Sequences were derived from CD4+ T cells sorted from blood, sampled at week 4, from a patient treated with tofacitinib. The clonotype originates from a human donor with alopecia areata.

Here the CDR3 reads CASTRTGGNYGYTF. The CDR3 region has the DNA TGTGCCAGTACCCGGACAGGGGGGAACTATGGCTACACCTTC. The chain combines TRBV27 with TRBJ1-2; 10 positions match TRBD1. CDR3 size: 14 residues. V lost 9 bases, J lost 2 bases, and 6 bases stayed unmatched. Looked up from germline, CDR1 is MNHEY and CDR2 is SMNVEV (reference sequence).